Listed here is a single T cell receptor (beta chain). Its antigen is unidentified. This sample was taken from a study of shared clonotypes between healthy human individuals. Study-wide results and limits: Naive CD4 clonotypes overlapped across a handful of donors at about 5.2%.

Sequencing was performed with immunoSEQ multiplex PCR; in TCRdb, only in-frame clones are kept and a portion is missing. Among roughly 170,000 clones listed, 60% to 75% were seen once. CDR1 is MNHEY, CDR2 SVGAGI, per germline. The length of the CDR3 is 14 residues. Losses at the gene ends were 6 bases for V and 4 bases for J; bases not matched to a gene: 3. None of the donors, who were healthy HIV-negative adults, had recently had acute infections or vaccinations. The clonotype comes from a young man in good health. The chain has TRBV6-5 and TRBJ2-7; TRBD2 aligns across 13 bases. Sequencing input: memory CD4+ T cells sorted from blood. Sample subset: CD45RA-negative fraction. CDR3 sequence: CASSRTSGGYEQYF. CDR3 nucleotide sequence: TGTGCCAGCAGCAGGACTAGCGGGGGATACGAGCAGTACTTC.